This T cell receptor (beta chain) was recorded in a study of cytomegalovirus exposure and HLA in healthy donors. Study-wide results and limits: Later analysis suggested most CMV-associated TCR beta chains were HLA-restricted. Certain sequence variants were highly shared and formed a cluster, and this cluster was likely a sequencing artifact.

The germline CDR1 and CDR2 sequences are ENHRY and SYGVKD. The CDR3 has 13 residues. Deletions cut 0 bases from V and 4 bases from J, with 6 bases between. This clone showed up just a few times. Its antigen is unidentified. The primer mix had 60 Vbeta and 13 Jbeta primers. Sequencing was performed with immunoSEQ multiplex PCR; in TCRdb, only in-frame clones are kept and a portion is missing. The sample yields some 140,000 clones, approximately 74% seen once. The sequencing input was PBMCs. This TCR came from a man aged 30-40 years in good health and CMV-seronegative. The gene calls are TRBV10-3 and TRBJ2-5; tentative D call: TRBD1 (6 bases). The CDR3 loop is CAISESGGETQYF. CDR3 bases: TGTGCCATCAGTGAGTCAGGGGGAGAGACCCAGTACTTC.